The 21 T cell receptor beta chains given below trace back to one sample, sequenced in a study of cytomegalovirus exposure and HLA in healthy donors. The PCR ran on 60 Vbeta and 13 Jbeta primers. The table came from immunoSEQ multiplex PCR; TCRdb's copy has only in-frame clones and leaves some out. The sample includes approximately 130,000 clones, about 73% of them seen just once. Specimen: PBMCs. The source of these receptors is a woman in her 40s in good health and CMV-seronegative.

The CDR3 region is CASSATGRVTEAFF. The CDR3 DNA reads as TGTGCCAGCAGTGCAACAGGGAGGGTCACTGAAGCTTTCTTT. The chain couples TRBV2 to TRBJ1-1; the D gene is possibly TRBD1 (6 bases). The CDR3 covers 14 residues. Per the germline V gene, CDR1 is SNHLY and CDR2 is FYNNEI. V was shortened by 4 bases and J by 4 bases, with 13 bases between the two germline ends.

The J gene is TRBJ1-5, the V gene TRBV19; no reliable D call. Germline V gives CDR1 LNHDA, CDR2 SQIVND (reference sequence). Trimming shortened V by 6 bases and J by 4 bases, and 16 bases separated the two germline ends. The CDR3 spans 15 residues. The CDR3 here is CASRWRLGGNQPQHF. DNA for the CDR3: TGTGCCAGTAGATGGAGGCTGGGTGGTAATCAGCCCCAGCATTTT. The full variable domain, rest sourced from reference TRBV19 and TRBJ1-5, is DGGITQSPKYLFRKEGQNVTLSCEQNLNHDAMYWYRQDPGQGLRLIYYSQIVNDFQKGDIAEGYSVSREKKESFPLTVTSAQKNPTAFYLCASRWRLGGNQPQHFGDGTRLSIL.

This clone came up once. The J gene is TRBJ2-7, the V gene TRBV10-2; the D gene is possibly TRBD2 (6 bases). Germline V gene sequence: CDR1 WSHSY, CDR2 SAAADI. The germline V and J ends were trimmed by 6 bases and 2 bases, with 14 bases remaining between them. The CDR3 length is 14 residues. The CDR3 spells CASRIWGVTYEQYF. CDR3 nucleotides: TGCGCCAGCAGAATTTGGGGGGTAACCTACGAGCAGTACTTC.

Of note for this clone: One end of the junction is discordant with germline, which a read error may explain. The chain joins TRBV7-9 to TRBJ1-1; possible D gene TRBD1, 6 bases. This CDR3 region has 16 residues. CDR1 is SEHNR and CDR2 is FQNEAQ in the germline V gene (reference sequence). CDR3 region: CSSSLAPTGTRTEAFF. The CDR3 DNA sequence: TGTTCCAGCAGCTTAGCGCCGACAGGCACTCGCACTGAAGCTTTCTTT. Variable domain in full (rest from reference TRBV7-9 and TRBJ1-1): DTGVSQNPRHKITKRGQNVTFRCDPISEHNRLYWYRQTLGQGPEFLTYFQNEAQLEKSRLLSDRFSAERPKGSFSTLEIQRTEQGDSAMYLCSSSLAPTGTRTEAFFGQGTRLTVV.

In nucleotides, the CDR3 is TGTGCCAGTACCGATCCCGGGAGCTCGAACACCGGGGAGCTGTTTTTT. This encodes CASTDPGSSNTGELFF. The J gene is TRBJ2-2, the V gene TRBV19, with a possible D match to TRBD2 (6 bases). Germline assignment: CDR1 LNHDA and CDR2 SQIVND (reference sequence). The CDR3 loop spans 16 amino acids. Trimming removed 7 bases from V and 0 bases from J, with 15 bases in between.

This sequence joins TRBV2 and TRBJ2-3; D perhaps matches TRBD2 (6 bases). V was trimmed by 4 bases and J by 0 bases, leaving 26 bases between them. There are 20 residues in the CDR3. The germline V gene has CDR1 SNHLY and CDR2 FYNNEI. In DNA form, the CDR3 reads TGTGCCAGCAGTGGGGTGGTTCGGGGGACCGGAACTTTTAGCACAGATACGCAGTATTTT. Its translation: CASSGVVRGTGTFSTDTQYF.

This clone has only one observation. The chain has TRBV9 and TRBJ1-2, with D hard to call. The CDR3 loop spans 14 amino acids. Germline assignment: CDR1 SGDLS and CDR2 YYNGEE. Deletions cut 4 bases from V and 7 bases from J, with 17 bases between. The CDR3 DNA reads as TGTGCCAGCAGCCCCTTCGAGAGTAGCCCTGGCTACACCTTC. It specifies CASSPFESSPGYTF.

CDR3 nucleotide sequence: TGTGCCAGTAGGGCCAGGGGGGGGACAGGGTCGTACGAGCAGTACTTC. Protein sequence: CASRARGGTGSYEQYF. The rearrangement uses TRBV19 and TRBJ2-5; 9 bases map to TRBD1. The J call is in doubt because the DNA end fits TRBJ2-7 better. CDR1 is LNHDA, CDR2 SQIVND, per germline (reference sequence). CDR3 length: 16 residues.

This chain joins TRBV6-5 and TRBJ2-5, with 10 bases aligning to TRBD1. Germline-derived CDR1 and CDR2 are MNHEY and SVGAGI. The CDR3 sequence is 13 residues long. V lost 4 bases and J lost 7; bases outside the gene matches: 3. The CDR3 sequence is CASSSDRGATQYF. CDR3 coding DNA: TGTGCCAGCAGTTCGGACAGGGGGGCGACCCAGTACTTC.

The genes are TRBV27 and TRBJ1-2, with D possibly being TRBD1 (6 bases). V shed 5 bases and J shed 0 bases, with 22 bases lying between them. The CDR3 spans 18 residues. Germline V CDR1 and CDR2: MNHEY, SMNVEV (reference sequence). This CDR3 is CASSPKAPQQGANYGYTF. The CDR3 bases are TGTGCCAGCAGTCCTAAAGCCCCTCAACAGGGAGCTAACTATGGCTACACCTTC.

The rearrangement uses TRBV7-9 and TRBJ1-2; D is unresolved. The CDR3 is 14 amino acids. Germline V CDR1 and CDR2: SEHNR, FQNEAQ (reference sequence). Trimming removed 5 bases from V and 4 bases from J, with 14 bases in between. Written as DNA, the CDR3 is TGTGCCAGCAGCCTAAGCCCTTTCCGCTATGGCTACACCTTC. Encoded protein: CASSLSPFRYGYTF.

The chain links TRBV5-6 to TRBJ2-1; 8 positions agree with TRBD2. With 0 bases clipped from V and 8 bases from J, the junction kept 10 bases outside the gene matches. Germline V gene lookup returns CDR1 SGHDT and CDR2 YYEEEE. This CDR3 is built from 16 residues. The DNA for the CDR3 is TGTGCCAGCAGCTTGGCCGTGAGCGGGAGTCGCCATGAGCAGTTCTTC. Translating gives CASSLAVSGSRHEQFF.

This chain connects TRBV10-3 to TRBJ2-7, with D unresolved. V lost 7 bases and J lost 0, with 13 bases in between. CDR1 ENHRY and CDR2 SYGVKD come from the germline V gene. CDR3 length: 14 amino acids. In DNA form, the CDR3 reads TGTGCCATCAAGAAGCAGCCTAGCTCCTACGAGCAGTACTTC. Encoded protein: CAIKKQPSSYEQYF.

The chain is built from TRBV28 and TRBJ1-1; 8 positions match TRBD1. Germline lookup yields CDR1 MDHEN and CDR2 SYDVKM. Losses at the gene ends were 5 bases for V and 3 bases for J; bases not matched to a gene: 17. CDR3 length: 18 residues. CDR3 sequence: CASSPRTGRYLMDTEAFF. As DNA, the CDR3 is TGTGCCAGCAGTCCTCGGACAGGGAGGTATCTTATGGACACTGAAGCTTTCTTT.

The chain uses TRBV7-9 and TRBJ2-2; D gene ambiguous. The V end was cut by 3 bases, the J end by 5 bases, with 4 bases between. CDR1 and CDR2 (germline): SEHNR, FQNEAQ (reference sequence). The CDR3 length is 12 residues. In DNA form, the CDR3 reads TGTGCCAGCAGCTTCGCGACCGGGGAGCTGTTTTTT. This encodes CASSFATGELFF.

The V and J genes are TRBV29-1 and TRBJ1-1; a possible D gene is TRBD1 (6 bases). The CDR3 totals 13 residues. From germline, CDR1 is SQVTM and CDR2 ANQGSEA. V was trimmed by 5 bases and J by 5 bases, leaving 15 bases between them. CDR3 in DNA: TGCAGCGTTCGGGGGGCAGGTCGGACTGAAGCTTTCTTT. Translated: CSVRGAGRTEAFF.

The V call is TRBV11-2, the J call TRBJ1-6, with unresolved D. V lost 5 bases to trimming and J lost 8 bases, with 10 bases between them. This CDR3 comprises 13 residues. Germline loops: CDR1 SGHAT, CDR2 FQNNGV. CDR3 DNA sequence: TGTGCCAGCAGCCCCCGAGGAGATTCACCCCTCCACTTT. It is translated as CASSPRGDSPLHF.

The chain combines TRBV5-1 with TRBJ2-7, with TRBD1 as a possible D gene (5 bases). V was trimmed by 1 base and J by 0 bases, leaving 17 bases between them. CDR3 length: 17 amino acids. Germline loops: CDR1 SGHRS, CDR2 YFSETQ. Here the CDR3 reads CASSLSGHPKDSYEQYF. CDR3 in DNA: TGCGCCAGCAGCTTGTCCGGACACCCAAAGGACTCCTACGAGCAGTACTTC.

The chain employs TRBV19 and TRBJ2-5, with 9 bases aligning to TRBD1. The DNA end favors TRBJ2-7, so the J call may be wrong. The CDR3 covers 15 residues. CDR1 LNHDA and CDR2 SQIVND come from the germline V gene (reference sequence). The CDR3 protein is CASSRAGTGSYEQYF. The CDR3 DNA reads TGTGCCAGTAGTCGGGCCGGGACAGGGTCGTACGAGCAGTACTTC.

V gene TRBV7-9 combines with J gene TRBJ1-1; D is ambiguous. The CDR3 is 13 residues long. The V gene's germline CDR1 is SEHNR and CDR2 FQNEAQ (reference sequence). V was clipped by 2 bases and J by 10 bases, with 14 bases between them. The CDR3: CASSLTELGVAFF. CDR3 coding DNA: TGTGCCAGCAGCTTAACAGAGCTGGGTGTAGCTTTCTTT.

This clone has a handful of counts. The genes are TRBV18 and TRBJ1-1; D not certain. V lost 1 base and J lost 6, with 18 bases in between. This CDR3 is built from 16 residues. The germline V gene encodes CDR1 KGHSH and CDR2 LQKENI. The CDR3 reads CASSPRLTTLGAEAFF. CDR3 nucleotide sequence: TGTGCCAGCTCACCACGGTTGACTACTCTGGGCGCTGAAGCTTTCTTT.